These 5 T cell receptor beta chains were all obtained from the same sample, sequenced in a study of cytomegalovirus exposure and HLA in healthy donors (dated by TCRdb to about 2017). The library was produced with the immunoSEQ multiplex PCR assay. For the multiplex PCR, a mixture combining 60 forward primers for TCR Vbeta segments and 13 reverse primers for TCR Jbeta segments was used. As stored in TCRdb, this immuneACCESS dataset retains in-frame rearrangements with V and J assigned. A fraction of the clones does not appear; measured against another copy, unresolved V genes explain less than half of the discrepancy, and the remainder lacks a known reason. The sample table shows fewer than 200,000 clones, and about four fifths are seen once. 0.5% of the sample is taken by the ten largest. Sample: PBMCs. The receptor set was obtained from a woman aged 45-65 years in good health and CMV-seronegative.

The chain has TRBV5-1 and TRBJ2-3, with D perhaps matching TRBD1 (6 bases). The germline V gene encodes CDR1 SGHRS and CDR2 YFSETQ. There are 14 residues in the CDR3. Trimming shortened V by 1 base and J by 3 bases, and 9 bases separated the two germline ends. The CDR3 sequence is CASSLYQGTDTQYF. In DNA, the CDR3 is TGCGCCAGCAGCTTGTACCAGGGGACAGATACGCAGTATTTT.

The gene calls are TRBV28 and TRBJ2-5, with a possible D match to TRBD2 (6 bases). Germline CDR1 is MDHEN and CDR2 is SYDVKM. This CDR3 has 15 amino acids. Trimming shortened V by 6 bases and J by 4 bases, and 18 bases separated the two germline ends. The CDR3 here is CASSFSRGEVETQYF. CDR3 DNA sequence: TGTGCCAGCAGCTTCAGTCGCGGGGAAGTAGAGACCCAGTACTTC.

The chain employs TRBV15 and TRBJ2-5; TRBD2 might be the D (6 bases). The CDR3 runs to 15 residues. Germline V CDR1 and CDR2: LNHNV, YYDKDF (reference sequence). The germline V and J ends were trimmed by 4 bases and 4 bases, with 16 bases remaining between them. The DNA of the CDR3 is TGTGCCACCAGCACCCGCTCTAGCGTCCGAGAGACCCAGTACTTC. Its translation is CATSTRSSVRETQYF.

This clone appeared a single time. V usage is TRBV2 and J usage is TRBJ2-3; 9 bases align to TRBD2. CDR3 length equals 15 residues. Looked up from germline, CDR1 is SNHLY and CDR2 is FYNNEI. After removal of 8 bases from V and 7 bases from J, the junction contained 13 bases not matched to a gene. The CDR3 is CASDLPREGLYTQYF. CDR3 coding DNA: TGTGCCAGCGACCTGCCGCGGGAGGGCCTATATACGCAGTATTTT.

The V and J genes are TRBV19 and TRBJ2-1, with 8 bases lining up with TRBD2. The CDR3 extends over 16 amino acids. Losses at the gene ends were 7 bases for V and 1 base for J; bases not matched to a gene: 9. Germline CDR1 LNHDA, CDR2 SQIVND (reference sequence). The CDR3 spells CASTTRGGGSYNEQFF. CDR3 coding DNA: TGTGCCAGTACCACTCGGGGCGGGGGGTCCTACAATGAGCAGTTCTTC.